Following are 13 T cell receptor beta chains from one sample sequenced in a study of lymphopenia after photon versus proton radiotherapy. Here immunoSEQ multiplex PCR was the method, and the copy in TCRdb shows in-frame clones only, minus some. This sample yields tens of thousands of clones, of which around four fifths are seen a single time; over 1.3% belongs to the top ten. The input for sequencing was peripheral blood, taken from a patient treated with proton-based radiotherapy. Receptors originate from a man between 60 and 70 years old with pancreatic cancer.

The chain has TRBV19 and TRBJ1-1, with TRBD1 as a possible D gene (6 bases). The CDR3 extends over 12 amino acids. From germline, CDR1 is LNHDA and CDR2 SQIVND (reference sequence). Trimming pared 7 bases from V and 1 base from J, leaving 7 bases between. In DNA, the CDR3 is TGTGCCAGTAAACAGGGGAACACTGAAGCTTTCTTT. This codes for CASKQGNTEAFF.

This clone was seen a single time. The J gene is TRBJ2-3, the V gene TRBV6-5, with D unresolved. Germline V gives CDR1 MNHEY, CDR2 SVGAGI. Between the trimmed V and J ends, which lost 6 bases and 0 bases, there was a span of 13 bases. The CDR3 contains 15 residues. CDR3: CASSRHLSSTDTQYF. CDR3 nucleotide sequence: TGTGCCAGCAGCCGACACCTCTCTAGCACAGATACGCAGTATTTT.

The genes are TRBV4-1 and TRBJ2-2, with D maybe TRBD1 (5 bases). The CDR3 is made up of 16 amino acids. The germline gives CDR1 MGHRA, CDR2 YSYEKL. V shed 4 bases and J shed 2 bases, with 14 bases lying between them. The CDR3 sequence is CASSPHPTVNTGELFF. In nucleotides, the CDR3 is TGCGCCAGCAGCCCCCACCCGACAGTTAACACCGGGGAGCTGTTTTTT.

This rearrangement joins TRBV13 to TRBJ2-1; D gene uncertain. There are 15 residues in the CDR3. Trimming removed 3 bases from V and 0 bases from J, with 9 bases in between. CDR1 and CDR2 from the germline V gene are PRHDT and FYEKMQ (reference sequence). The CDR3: CASSLDWVSYNEQFF. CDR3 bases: TGTGCCAGCAGCTTGGATTGGGTCTCCTACAATGAGCAGTTCTTC.

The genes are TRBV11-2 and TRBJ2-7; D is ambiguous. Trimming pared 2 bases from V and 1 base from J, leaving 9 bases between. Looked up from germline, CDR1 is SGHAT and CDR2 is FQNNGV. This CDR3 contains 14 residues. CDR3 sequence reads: CASSLIYGSYEQYF. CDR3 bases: TGTGCCAGCAGCTTAATTTACGGATCCTACGAGCAGTACTTC.

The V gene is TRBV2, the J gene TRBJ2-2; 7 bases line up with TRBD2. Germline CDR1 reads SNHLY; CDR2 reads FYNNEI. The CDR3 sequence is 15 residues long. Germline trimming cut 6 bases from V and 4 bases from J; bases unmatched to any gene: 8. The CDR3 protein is CASRRVGGVTGELFF. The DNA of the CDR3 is TGTGCCAGCAGACGGGTGGGAGGGGTCACCGGGGAGCTGTTTTTT.

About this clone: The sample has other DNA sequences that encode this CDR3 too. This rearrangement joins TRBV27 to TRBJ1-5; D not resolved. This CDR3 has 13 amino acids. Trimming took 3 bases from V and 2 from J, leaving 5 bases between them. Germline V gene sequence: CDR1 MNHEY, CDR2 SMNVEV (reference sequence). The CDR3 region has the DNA TGTGCCAGCAGTTTGAGGGGCAATCAGCCCCAGCATTTT. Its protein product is CASSLRGNQPQHF.

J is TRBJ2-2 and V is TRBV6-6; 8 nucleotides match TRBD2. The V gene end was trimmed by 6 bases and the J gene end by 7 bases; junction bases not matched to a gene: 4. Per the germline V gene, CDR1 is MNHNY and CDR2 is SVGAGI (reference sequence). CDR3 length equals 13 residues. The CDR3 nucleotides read TGTGCCAGCAGGAGCGGGAGCGGCGGGGAGCTGTTTTTT. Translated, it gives CASRSGSGGELFF.

As DNA, the CDR3 is TGTGCCAGTAGTGTAGGACAGATTAAGAGAGAGACCCAGTACTTC. Translation gives CASSVGQIKRETQYF. The chain combines TRBV19 with TRBJ2-5; possibly TRBD1 for D (6 bases). The V end was cut by 5 bases, the J end by 4 bases, with 17 bases between. CDR3 length: 15 residues. Germline V gene lookup returns CDR1 LNHDA and CDR2 SQIVND (reference sequence).

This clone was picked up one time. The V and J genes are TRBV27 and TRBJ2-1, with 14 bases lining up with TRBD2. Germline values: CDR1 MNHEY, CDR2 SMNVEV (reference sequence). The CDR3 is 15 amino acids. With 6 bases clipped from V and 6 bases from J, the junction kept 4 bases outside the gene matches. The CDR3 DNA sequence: TGTGCCAGCAGAACGGGACTAGCGGGAGTCAATGAGCAGTTCTTC. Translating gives CASRTGLAGVNEQFF.

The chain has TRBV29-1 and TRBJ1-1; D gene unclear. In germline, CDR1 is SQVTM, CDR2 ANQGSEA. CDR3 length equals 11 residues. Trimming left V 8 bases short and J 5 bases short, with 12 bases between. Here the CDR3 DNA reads TGCAGCTTCCGAGAAGGGACTGAAGCTTTCTTT. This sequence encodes CSFREGTEAFF.

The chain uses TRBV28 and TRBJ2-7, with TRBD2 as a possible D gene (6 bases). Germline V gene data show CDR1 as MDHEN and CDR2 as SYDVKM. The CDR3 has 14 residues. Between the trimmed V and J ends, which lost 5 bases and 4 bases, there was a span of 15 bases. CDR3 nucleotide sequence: TGTGCCAGCAGTGGGGGGTCGTGGCGGTACGAGCAGTACTTC. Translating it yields CASSGGSWRYEQYF.

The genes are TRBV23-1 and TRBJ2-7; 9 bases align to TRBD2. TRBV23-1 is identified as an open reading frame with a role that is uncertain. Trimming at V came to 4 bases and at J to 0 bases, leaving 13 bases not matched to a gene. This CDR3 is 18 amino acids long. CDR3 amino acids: CASSPSPKGGRASYEQYF. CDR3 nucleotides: TGCGCCAGCAGTCCCTCCCCCAAAGGCGGGAGGGCCTCCTACGAGCAGTACTTC.